Listed below are T cell receptor beta chains from one sample, sequenced in a study of blood T cells in healthy people across ages. TCRdb passed the 5' RACE reads through MiXCR, listing each CDR3 protein once. The top ten clones hold approximately 3.7% of a sample with 780,000 or so distinct CDR3 sequences, more than 20% of them seen once. The same data also went into a second study, on T cells of mothers and their children.

Sequenced sample: blood. The receptors were gathered from a boy aged 5-17 years in good health. Both conserved end residues are part of each CDR3. Fields, in order: J gene, clone size, V gene, D gene, CDR3 DNA, CDR3 protein. A D gene is named only where the DNA matches it firmly. Some rows have no size entry. The others give once, few or many, or a class for an expanded clone.

J: TRBJ2-7
size: NA
V: TRBV9
D: NA
DNA: TGTGCCAGCAGCGTAGATCACAGAACCTACGAGCAGTACTTC
CDR3: CASSVDHRTYEQYF

J: TRBJ2-7
size: NA
V: TRBV15
D: NA
DNA: TGTGCCACCAGCGGGGGGTGGGTCCACGAGCAGTACTTC
CDR3: CATSGGWVHEQYF

J: TRBJ2-5
size: NA
V: TRBV20-1
D: TRBD1
DNA: TGCAGTGCTAGGCAGGGGGTGCAAGAGACCCAGTACTTC
CDR3: CSARQGVQETQYF

J: TRBJ2-6
size: few
V: TRBV29-1
D: NA
DNA: TGCAGCGTGGAGGGGGCGGCCGGGGCCAACGTCCTGACTTTC
CDR3: CSVEGAAGANVLTF

J: TRBJ1-4
size: few
V: TRBV25-1
D: NA
DNA: TGTGCCAGCGGCGGGTCTGCTGCAACTAATGAAAAACTGTTTTTT
CDR3: CASGGSAATNEKLFF

J: TRBJ2-5
size: NA
V: TRBV21-1
D: NA
DNA: TGTGCCAGCACTCCGAGTGCCCGGGCTCAGGGGGAGACCCAGTACTTC
CDR3: CASTPSARAQGETQYF

J: TRBJ2-5
size: few
V: TRBV28
D: TRBD1
DNA: TGTGCCAGCCGACCCGGACAGGATTTGAAGACCCAGTACTTC
CDR3: CASRPGQDLKTQYF

J: TRBJ2-3
size: NA
V: TRBV11-2
D: NA
DNA: TGTGCCAGCAGCCCCAGCAGTCTAGCTTATACCACAGATACGCAGTATTTT
CDR3: CASSPSSLAYTTDTQYF

J: TRBJ2-3
size: few
V: TRBV29-1
D: TRBD2
DNA: TGCAGCGAAAAGCGGGGGGGCACAGATACGCAGTATTTT
CDR3: CSEKRGGTDTQYF

J: TRBJ2-7
size: few
V: TRBV10-3
D: NA
DNA: TGTGCCATCAGGACCCCACCAGGGAACGAGCAGTACTTC
CDR3: CAIRTPPGNEQYF

J: TRBJ2-2
size: NA
V: TRBV7-3
D: NA
DNA: TGTGCCAGCAGCCCCGTAGGAAGCACCGGGGAGCTGTTTTTT
CDR3: CASSPVGSTGELFF

J: TRBJ1-2
size: NA
V: TRBV29-1
D: NA
DNA: TGCAGCGTTGAGGGTAATAACTATGACTACACCTTC
CDR3: CSVEGNNYDYTF

J: TRBJ2-4
size: few
V: TRBV12-3/TRBV12-4
D: NA
DNA: TGTGCCAGCAGTTGGTCCGTAGAGCTAGCCAAAAACATTCAGTACTTC
CDR3: CASSWSVELAKNIQYF

J: TRBJ2-1
size: few
V: TRBV2
D: TRBD2
DNA: TGTGCCAGCGGTAGCGGGAGGGGTTACAATGAGCAGTTCTTC
CDR3: CASGSGRGYNEQFF

J: TRBJ2-5
size: NA
V: TRBV5-1
D: NA
DNA: TGCGCCAGCAGCTTGGAGCCACAGCCCCAAGAGACCCAGTACTTC
CDR3: CASSLEPQPQETQYF

J: TRBJ1-2
size: NA
V: TRBV4-3
D: NA
DNA: TGCGCCAGCAGCCAGACGGAGGCAGGGGCTGCCTATGGCTACACCTTC
CDR3: CASSQTEAGAAYGYTF

J: TRBJ1-3
size: NA
V: TRBV6-6
D: NA
DNA: TGTGCCAGCAGCTTCTTCGGGAATTCAGGAAACACCATATATTTT
CDR3: CASSFFGNSGNTIYF

J: TRBJ2-7
size: NA
V: TRBV7-9
D: NA
DNA: TGTGCCAGCAGCCCCCGCGAAGCCGGGGACTTATCCTACGAGCAGTGCTTC
CDR3: CASSPREAGDLSYEQCF